These T cell receptor beta chains were read from a single sample in a study of cytomegalovirus exposure and HLA in healthy donors. Using immunoSEQ multiplex PCR, the repertoire was profiled, and TCRdb retains in-frame clones only, with some absent. The profile shows about 97,000 clones, approximately 87% of them singletons. Sequencing input: PBMCs. Receptor source: a man aged 40-49 years in good health and CMV-seronegative. CDR3s include the opening cysteine and the closing phenylalanine or tryptophan. A D gene is named only where the DNA matches it firmly. Part of the rows lack a size; the others show once, few, many or a class for expanded clones.

NA	TRBV18	NA	TRBJ2-3	TGTGCCAGCTCAACAGACACAGATACGCAGTATTTT	CASSTDTDTQYF
NA	TRBV11-2	NA	TRBJ2-7	TGTGCCAGCAGCCTACCAGTCGGAGGGTACGAGCAGTACTTC	CASSLPVGGYEQYF
TRBD1	TRBV27	NA	TRBJ2-4	TGTGCCAGCAGTGGGACAGGAAAGGCCAAAAACATTCAGTACTTC	CASSGTGKAKNIQYF
TRBD2	TRBV7-9	NA	TRBJ2-5	TGTGCCAGCAGCTCCGGACTAGCGGGGGGGATCCAAGAGACCCAGTACTTC	CASSSGLAGGIQETQYF
TRBD1	TRBV19	NA	TRBJ1-2	TGTGCCAGTAGTTTTTGGGACAGGGGTAATGGCTACACCTTC	CASSFWDRGNGYTF
TRBD1	TRBV4-1	NA	TRBJ1-2	TGCGCCAGCAGCCAAGGAGCAGGGGGCGGCTATGGCTACACCTTC	CASSQGAGGGYGYTF
NA	TRBV5-1	NA	TRBJ2-5	TGCGCCAGCAGCTTGGGGGGGCTGGTGGGAGAGACCCAGTACTTC	CASSLGGLVGETQYF
TRBD1	TRBV7-3	once	TRBJ2-5	TGTGCCAGCAGCATTGGACAGGGGGCTACCCAGTACTTC	CASSIGQGATQYF
NA	TRBV2	NA	TRBJ1-5	TGTGCCAGCAGGGCTAATCAGCCCCAGCATTTT	CASRANQPQHF
NA	TRBV7-9	NA	TRBJ2-1	TGTGCCAGCAACAACGCCGATGGCTCCTACAATGAGCAGTTCTTC	CASNNADGSYNEQFF
TRBD1	TRBV9	NA	TRBJ1-1	TGTGCCAGCAGCGTTGGACAGGTCACTGAAGCTTTCTTT	CASSVGQVTEAFF
TRBD1	TRBV9	NA	TRBJ2-7	TGTGCCAGCAGCCAATCCGGGACAGGGGGCTCCTACGAGCAGTACTTC	CASSQSGTGGSYEQYF
TRBD1	TRBV29-1	NA	TRBJ1-2	TGCAGCGTAGACAGGGGCCTCGCTAACTATGGCTACACCTTC	CSVDRGLANYGYTF
TRBD1	TRBV5-4	NA	TRBJ2-2	TGTGCCAGCAGCTACGGACAGGGTTGGGTCACCGGGGAGCTGTTTTTT	CASSYGQGWVTGELFF
TRBD1	TRBV25-1	NA	TRBJ1-2	TGTGCCAGCAGTGACCTAACAGGGGGAGCATATGGCTACACCTTC	CASSDLTGGAYGYTF
NA	TRBV4-3	NA	TRBJ2-3	TGCGCCAGCAGCCCACCTGGCGAGGGTACGCAGTATTTT	CASSPPGEGTQYF
NA	TRBV9	NA	TRBJ2-1	TGTGCCAGCAGCGTAGTAACACATCCTGAGCAGTTCTTC	CASSVVTHPEQFF
NA	TRBV7-8	NA	TRBJ2-1	TGTGCCAGCAGCCCCGACGAGAGACAGGTGAGCTCCTACAATGAGCAGTTCTTC	CASSPDERQVSSYNEQFF
NA	TRBV2	NA	TRBJ1-5	TGTGCCAGCCAGGTAGGAAGCAATCAGCCCCAGCATTTT	CASQVGSNQPQHF
TRBD2	TRBV11-2	once	TRBJ2-7	TGTGCCAGCAGCCCAATAGCGGGGGGGGCCCGCTACGAGCAGTACTTC	CASSPIAGGARYEQYF
TRBD1	TRBV27	NA	TRBJ1-1	TGTGCCAGCAGTTTAGGACAGGGGGCCGCCGAAGCTTTCTTT	CASSLGQGAAEAFF
NA	TRBV5-1	NA	TRBJ2-2	TGCGCCAGCAGCTTGGAAGTAGCGGACGCAACCGGGGAGCTGTTTTTT	CASSLEVADATGELFF
TRBD2	TRBV5-1	NA	TRBJ2-1	TGCGCCAGCAGCTTGGCTAGCGGGGGGGCGCATGAGCAGTTCTTC	CASSLASGGAHEQFF
TRBD2	TRBV4-1	NA	TRBJ2-1	TGCGCCAGCAGCCAAGCCCCGCTAGCGGGGGTCCGGGATGAGCAGTTCTTC	CASSQAPLAGVRDEQFF
TRBD2	TRBV7-9	NA	TRBJ2-5	TGTGCCAGCAGCTTAGTTCCCCGACTAGCGGGGGGGGAAGAGACCCAGTACTTC	CASSLVPRLAGGEETQYF
NA	TRBV7-2	NA	TRBJ2-7	TGTGCCAGTGCCAAATTGGGGAGCTCCTACGAGCAGTACTTC	CASAKLGSSYEQYF
NA	TRBV7-9	NA	TRBJ2-2	TGTGCCAGCCTACGCGTGTACTTCCTCACCGGGGAGCTGTTTTTT	CASLRVYFLTGELFF
TRBD1	TRBV19	NA	TRBJ1-6	TGTGCCAGTACCGACAGGGGGGGTGGTTCACCCCTCCACTTT	CASTDRGGGSPLHF
TRBD1	TRBV6-5	NA	TRBJ1-6	TGTGCCAGCAGCTCGGGACAGTATAATTCACCCCTCCACTTT	CASSSGQYNSPLHF
TRBD2	TRBV19	NA	TRBJ2-7	TGTGCCAGTAGTTCACGGGGGGTCCCTTCCTACGAGCAGTACTTC	CASSSRGVPSYEQYF
NA	TRBV10-2	few	TRBJ1-1	TGCGCCAGCACCCCCGACAGAGAGGCTTTCTTT	CASTPDREAFF
NA	TRBV10-1	NA	TRBJ2-7	TGCGCCAGCAGTCGGGACACAACCTACGGGCAGTACTTC	CASSRDTTYGQYF
NA	TRBV7-8	NA	TRBJ1-1	TGTGCCAGCAGCTTAGATTCGGGGTATAGAGCTGAAGCTTTCTTT	CASSLDSGYRAEAFF
TRBD1	TRBV5-1	few	TRBJ1-2	TGCGCCAGCAGGCCGGGACAGAACTATGGCTACACCTTC	CASRPGQNYGYTF
NA	TRBV7-2	NA	TRBJ1-3	TGTGCCAGCAGCTTAGTACTTGACACCATATATTTT	CASSLVLDTIYF
NA	TRBV6-5	NA	TRBJ1-5	TGTGCCGCGGGTCCCAATCAGCCCCAGCATTTT	CAAGPNQPQHF